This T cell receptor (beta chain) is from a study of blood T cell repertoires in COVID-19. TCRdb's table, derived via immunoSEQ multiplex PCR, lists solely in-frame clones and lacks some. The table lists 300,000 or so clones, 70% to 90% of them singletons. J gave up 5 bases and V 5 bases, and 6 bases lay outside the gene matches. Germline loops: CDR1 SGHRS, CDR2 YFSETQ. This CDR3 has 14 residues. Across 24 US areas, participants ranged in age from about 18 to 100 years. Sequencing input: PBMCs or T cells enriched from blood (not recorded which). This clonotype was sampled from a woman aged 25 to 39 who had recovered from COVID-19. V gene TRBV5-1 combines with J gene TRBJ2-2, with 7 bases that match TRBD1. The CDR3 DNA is TGCGCCAGCAGGCCCACAGGGGATACCGGGGAGCTGTTTTTT. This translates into CASRPTGDTGELFF. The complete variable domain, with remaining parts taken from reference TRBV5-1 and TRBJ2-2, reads KAGVTQTPRYLIKTRGQQVTLSCSPISGHRSVSWYQQTPGQGLQFLFEYFSETQRNKGNFPGRFSGRQFSNSRSEMNVSTLELGDSALYLCASRPTGDTGELFFGEGSRLTVL.